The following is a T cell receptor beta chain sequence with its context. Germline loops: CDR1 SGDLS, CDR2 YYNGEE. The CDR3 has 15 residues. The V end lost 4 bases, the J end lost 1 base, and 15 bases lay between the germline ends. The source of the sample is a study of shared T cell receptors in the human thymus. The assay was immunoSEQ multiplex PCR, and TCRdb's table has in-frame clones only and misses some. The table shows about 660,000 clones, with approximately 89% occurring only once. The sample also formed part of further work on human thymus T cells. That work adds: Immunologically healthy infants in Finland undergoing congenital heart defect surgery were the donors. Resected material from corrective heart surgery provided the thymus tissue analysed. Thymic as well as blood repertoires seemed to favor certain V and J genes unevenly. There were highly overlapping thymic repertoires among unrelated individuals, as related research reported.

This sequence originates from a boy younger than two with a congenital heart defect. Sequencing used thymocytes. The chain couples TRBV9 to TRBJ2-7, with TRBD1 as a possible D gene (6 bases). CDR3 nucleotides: TGTGCCAGCAGCCATATACAGGGTCTTTCCTACGAGCAGTACTTC. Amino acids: CASSHIQGLSYEQYF.